This TCR beta chain derives from a study of blood T cell repertoires in COVID-19. In the study overall: Donors in the United States, Italy and Spain gave samples during acute or convalescent COVID-19.

In the original workflow: Estimates of nucleated cell counts were drawn from the amplification of reference gene primers. The assay was immunoSEQ multiplex PCR, and TCRdb's table has in-frame clones only and misses some. That table furnishes V, J and clone size, whereas the DNA furnished D and trimming. Here the sample spans approximately 440,000 clones, about 91% being singletons. Unmatched junction bases numbered 7, after V lost 3 bases and J lost 7 bases. The CDR3 spans 13 residues. Germline CDR1 reads SQVTM; CDR2 reads ANQGSEA. Patients at the Seattle site were enrolled during active infection and followed longitudinally.

J is TRBJ2-3 and V is TRBV29-1, with 7 bases matching TRBD2. Input material: peripheral blood. The clonotype originates from a woman between 50 and 59 years old with COVID-19, enrolled during active disease. The CDR3 region has the DNA TGCAGCGTTGAGGGAGGGCAAGCCTATACGCAGTATTTT. This encodes CSVEGGQAYTQYF.